Listed here is a single TCR beta chain. The CDR3 covers 16 residues. Germline loops: CDR1 MNHEY, CDR2 SMNVEV (reference sequence). Unmatched junction bases numbered 10, after V lost 1 base and J lost 7 bases. This entry is derived from a study of blood T cell repertoires in COVID-19. Overall study context: Acute and convalescent COVID-19 samples came from the United States, Italy and Spain. PBMCs, B-cell-depleted T cells, or T cells were the source of the cDNA or gDNA that made up the material.

In the original analysis: Amplifying reference gene primers gave estimates of nucleated cell counts. Some clones are missing from TCRdb's copy, which holds only in-frame ones; the method was immunoSEQ multiplex PCR. The V and J calls and the clone size are those of that table, but D and trimming were determined from the DNA. The sample records about 27,000 clones, approximately 88% being singletons. The chain links TRBV27 to TRBJ1-2; 9 bases agree with TRBD1. Sequencing used peripheral blood. The TCR comes from a man between 65 and 85 years old with active COVID-19. The CDR3 loop is CASSLLGKDRGSGYTF. The CDR3 DNA follows: TGTGCCAGCAGTTTATTGGGGAAGGACAGGGGAAGTGGCTACACCTTC.